This TCR beta chain was recorded in a study of glioma-infiltrating T cells. Study outcomes and limitations: Non-neoplastic patients had below-expected tissue-blood divergence, while all gliomas exceeded expectation. CDR3 overlap between tissue and blood was very small.

This clonotype was counted ten times or more. Its antigen remains unknown. TCR alpha and beta CDR3 regions were amplified from RNA using iRepertoire nested multiplex PCR. For one-step reverse transcription and amplification, about 90-400 ng of tissue mRNA or PBMC total RNA was used. TCRdb ran MiXCR on the multiplex PCR reads and lists one entry per CDR3 protein. The sample records about 89,000 distinct CDR3 sequences, about 23% being singletons. CDR1 and CDR2 (germline): WSHSY, SAAADI. CDR3 length: 17 residues. V trimming: 5 bases; J trimming: 0 bases; junction bases outside the gene matches: 6. J is TRBJ2-4 and V is TRBV10-2, with 11 bases that match TRBD2. Sequenced input: glioma tissue, nonneoplastic brain tissue, or PBMCs (not recorded which). The clonotype was recovered from a human donor with low-grade glioma or glioblastoma, undergoing nonglioma brain surgery, or in good health (not recorded which). DNA for the CDR3: TGCGCCAGCAGTACTCCGGGACTAGCGGTAGCCAAAAACATTCAGTACTTC. This translates into CASSTPGLAVAKNIQYF.